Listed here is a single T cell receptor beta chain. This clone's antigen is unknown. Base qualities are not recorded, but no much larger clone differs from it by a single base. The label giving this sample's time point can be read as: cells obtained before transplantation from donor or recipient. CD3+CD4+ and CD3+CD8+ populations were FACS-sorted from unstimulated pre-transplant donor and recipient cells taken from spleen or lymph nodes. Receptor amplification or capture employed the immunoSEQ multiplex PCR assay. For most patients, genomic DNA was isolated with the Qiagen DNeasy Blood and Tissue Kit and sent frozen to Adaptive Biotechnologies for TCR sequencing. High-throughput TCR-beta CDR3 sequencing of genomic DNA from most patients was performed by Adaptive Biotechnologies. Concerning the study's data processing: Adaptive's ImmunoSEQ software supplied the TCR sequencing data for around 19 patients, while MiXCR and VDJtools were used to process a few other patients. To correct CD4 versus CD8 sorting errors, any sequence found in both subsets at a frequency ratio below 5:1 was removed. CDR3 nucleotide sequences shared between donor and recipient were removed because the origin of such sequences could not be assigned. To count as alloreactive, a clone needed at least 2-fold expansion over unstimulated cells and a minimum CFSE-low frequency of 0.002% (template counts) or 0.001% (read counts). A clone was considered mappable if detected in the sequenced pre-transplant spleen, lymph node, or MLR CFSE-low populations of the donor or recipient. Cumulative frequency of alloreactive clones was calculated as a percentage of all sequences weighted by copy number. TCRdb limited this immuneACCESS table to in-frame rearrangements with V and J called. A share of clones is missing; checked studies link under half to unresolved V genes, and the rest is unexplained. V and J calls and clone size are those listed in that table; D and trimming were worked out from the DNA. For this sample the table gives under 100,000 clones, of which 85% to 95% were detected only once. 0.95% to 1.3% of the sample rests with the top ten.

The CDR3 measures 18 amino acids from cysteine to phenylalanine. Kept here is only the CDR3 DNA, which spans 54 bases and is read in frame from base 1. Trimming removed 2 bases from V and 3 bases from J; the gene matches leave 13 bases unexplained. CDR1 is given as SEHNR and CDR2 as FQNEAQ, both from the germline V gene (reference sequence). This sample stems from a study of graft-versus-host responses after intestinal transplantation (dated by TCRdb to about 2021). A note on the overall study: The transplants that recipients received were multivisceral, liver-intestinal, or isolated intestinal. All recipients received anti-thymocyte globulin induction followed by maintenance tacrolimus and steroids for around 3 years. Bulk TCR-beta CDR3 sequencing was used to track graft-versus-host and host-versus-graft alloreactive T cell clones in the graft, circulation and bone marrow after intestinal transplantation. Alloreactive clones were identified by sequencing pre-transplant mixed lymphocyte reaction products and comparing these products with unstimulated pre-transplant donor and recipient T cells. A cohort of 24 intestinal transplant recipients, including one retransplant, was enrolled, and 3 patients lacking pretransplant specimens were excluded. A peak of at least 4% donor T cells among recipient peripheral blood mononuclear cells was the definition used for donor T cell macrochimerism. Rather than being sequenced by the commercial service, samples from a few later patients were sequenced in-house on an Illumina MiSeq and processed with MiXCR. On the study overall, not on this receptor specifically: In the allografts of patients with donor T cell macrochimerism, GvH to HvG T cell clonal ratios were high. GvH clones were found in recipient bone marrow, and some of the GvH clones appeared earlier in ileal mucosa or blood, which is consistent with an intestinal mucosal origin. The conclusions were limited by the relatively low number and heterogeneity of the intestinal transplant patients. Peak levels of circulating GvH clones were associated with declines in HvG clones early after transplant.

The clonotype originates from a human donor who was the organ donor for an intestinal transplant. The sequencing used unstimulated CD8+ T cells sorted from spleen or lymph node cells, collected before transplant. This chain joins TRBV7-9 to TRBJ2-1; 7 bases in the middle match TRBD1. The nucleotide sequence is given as TGTGCCAGCAGCTTACCCGTGGGCCAACAGGGGAACTACAATGAGCAGTTCTTC. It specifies CASSLPVGQQGNYNEQFF.